These 10 T cell receptor beta chains were sequenced from one sample in a study of blood T cells in healthy people across ages. A J-beta primer mix and a sample-barcoded 5' primer were used in a second PCR of roughly 6 to 12 cycles. TCRdb recomputed calls from the 5' RACE reads with MiXCR, one row per CDR3 protein. The table shows hundreds of thousands of distinct CDR3 sequences, with roughly 43% occurring only once. Source material: blood. Receptors were obtained from a man aged 25 to 40 in good health.

V gene TRBV11-1 combines with J gene TRBJ2-7; D remains unclear. CDR1 is SGHAT and CDR2 is FQDESV in the germline V gene (reference sequence). Trimming took 2 bases from V and 7 from J, leaving 9 bases between them. The CDR3 is 12 amino acids. For the CDR3, the DNA is TGTGCCAGCAGCTTAATTGCGCAAGAGCAGTACTTC. It yields the protein CASSLIAQEQYF.

The chain couples TRBV5-1 to TRBJ2-1; either TRBD1 or TRBD2 may supply D (5 bases each). CDR3 length: 15 amino acids. With 3 bases removed from V and 1 base from J, the gap between germline ends came to 11 bases. The germline V gene encodes CDR1 SGHRS and CDR2 YFSETQ. In nucleotides, the CDR3 is TGCGCCAGCAGCTGGGACGCCCCATCCTACAATGAGCAGTTCTTC. Translated, it gives CASSWDAPSYNEQFF.

The chain carries TRBV7-2 and TRBJ1-1; tentatively, D is TRBD1 (6 bases). The CDR3 length is 14 residues. V lost 5 bases and J lost 8, with 18 bases in between. Germline values: CDR1 SGHTA, CDR2 FQGNSA. The CDR3 coding sequence is TGTGCCAGCAGCAAACAGGACAGAGAGGTCGAAGCTTTCTTT. It translates to CASSKQDREVEAFF.

The chain joins TRBV27 to TRBJ2-4, with TRBD1 matching over 10 bases. The J call may be mistaken, given a closer DNA end match to TRBJ2-7. Germline assignment: CDR1 MNHEY and CDR2 SMNVEV (reference sequence). This CDR3 contains 15 residues. CDR3 sequence: CASSFSGTGANEQYF. CDR3 nucleotide sequence: TGTGCCAGCAGTTTCTCCGGGACAGGGGCTAACGAGCAGTACTTC.

The V call is TRBV7-2, the J call TRBJ1-2, with 8 bases lining up with TRBD1. The CDR3 extends over 16 amino acids. CDR1 and CDR2 (germline): SGHTA, FQGNSA. The J segment lost 5 bases and the V segment lost 5 bases, leaving 13 bases of the junction unmatched. CDR3 bases: TGTGCCAGCAGCCCGCAACGCCAGGGGGCCCTATATGGCTACACCTTC. It yields the protein CASSPQRQGALYGYTF.

Concerning this clonotype itself: Being one base from a much bigger clone, this may be a read error. The V and J genes are TRBV7-9 and TRBJ2-4, with a possible D match to TRBD2 (7 bases). V was shortened by 5 bases and J by 13 bases, with 24 bases between the two germline ends. CDR1 is SEHNR and CDR2 is FQNEAQ in the germline V gene (reference sequence). This CDR3 spans 15 amino acids. CDR3 nucleotide sequence: TGTGCCAGCAGCCCCCCCGGGGGGCCCTACAATGAGCAGTACTTC. Encoded protein: CASSPPGGPYNEQYF.

The chain is built from TRBV5-4 and TRBJ2-1; TRBD2 agrees at 8 bases. The CDR3 runs to 15 residues. V dropped 2 bases and J dropped 5; count of bases not matched to a gene: 6. The germline V gene encodes CDR1 SGHNT and CDR2 YYREEE (reference sequence). The CDR3 reads CASSFPSGHHNEQFF. CDR3 in DNA: TGTGCCAGCAGCTTTCCTAGCGGGCACCACAATGAGCAGTTCTTC. The full variable domain, completed using reference TRBV5-4 and TRBJ2-1, is ETGVTQSPTHLIKTRGQQVTLRCSSQSGHNTVSWYQQALGQGPQFIFQYYREEENGRGNFPPRFSGLQFPNYSSELNVNALELDDSALYLCASSFPSGHHNEQFFGPGTRLTVL.

This clonotype was picked up one time. The V gene is TRBV6-5, the J gene TRBJ2-3, with D unclear. Germline CDR1 and CDR2: MNHEY and SVGAGI. The CDR3 is made up of 15 amino acids. V was shortened by 0 bases and J by 1 base, with 8 bases between the two germline ends. CDR3 region: CASSYSGSRTDTQYF. As DNA, the CDR3 is TGTGCCAGCAGTTACTCGGGCAGCCGCACAGATACGCAGTATTTT.

This clonotype showed up just a few times. The rearrangement links TRBV20-1 to TRBJ2-1; TRBD2 agrees at 11 bases. CDR1 is DFQATT and CDR2 is SNEGSKA in the germline V gene (reference sequence). There are 16 residues in the CDR3. With V trimmed by 5 bases and J by 8 bases, 14 bases remained unmatched. The CDR3 nucleotides are TGCAGTGCTTCCTCCCCCACTAGCGGGGGTAGGGATGAGCAGTTCTTC. Its protein product is CSASSPTSGGRDEQFF.

In DNA form, the CDR3 reads TGTGCCAGCAGCTTAGATCGTCAGGGTAAGAGCTCCTACGAGCAGTACTTC. This sequence encodes CASSLDRQGKSSYEQYF. The V and J genes are TRBV11-2 and TRBJ2-7, with a weak D call TRBD1 (5 bases). CDR1 and CDR2 (germline): SGHAT, FQNNGV. V lost 0 bases to trimming and J lost 0 bases, with 15 bases between them. CDR3 length: 17 amino acids.